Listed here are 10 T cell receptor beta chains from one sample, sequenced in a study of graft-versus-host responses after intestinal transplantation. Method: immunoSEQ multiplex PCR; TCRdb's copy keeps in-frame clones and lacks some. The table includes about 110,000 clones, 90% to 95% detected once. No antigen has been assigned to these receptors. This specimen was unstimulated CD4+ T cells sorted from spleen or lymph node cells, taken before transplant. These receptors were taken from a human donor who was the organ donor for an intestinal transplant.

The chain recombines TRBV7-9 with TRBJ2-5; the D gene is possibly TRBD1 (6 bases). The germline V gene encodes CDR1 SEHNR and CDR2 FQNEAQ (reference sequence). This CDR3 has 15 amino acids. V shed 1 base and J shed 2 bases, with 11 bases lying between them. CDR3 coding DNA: TGTGCCAGCAGCTTAGGACAGGTTGGACAAGAGACCCAGTACTTC. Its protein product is CASSLGQVGQETQYF.

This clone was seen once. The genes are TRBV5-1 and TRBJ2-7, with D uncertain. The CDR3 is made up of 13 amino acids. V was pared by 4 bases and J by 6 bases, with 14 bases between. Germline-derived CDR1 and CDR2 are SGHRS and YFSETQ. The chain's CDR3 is CASSPLLVGEQYF. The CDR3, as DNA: TGCGCCAGCAGCCCGCTTCTGGTGGGCGAGCAGTACTTC.

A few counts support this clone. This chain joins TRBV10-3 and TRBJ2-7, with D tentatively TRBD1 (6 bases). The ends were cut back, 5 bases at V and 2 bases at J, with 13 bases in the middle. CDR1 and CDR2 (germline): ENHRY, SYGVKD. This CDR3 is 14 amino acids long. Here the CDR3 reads CAISFRGLAYEQYF. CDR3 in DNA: TGTGCCATCAGTTTTAGGGGGTTGGCCTACGAGCAGTACTTC.

Here the CDR3 reads CAWSVRGELFF. The CDR3 DNA reads TGTGCCTGGAGTGTACGCGGGGAGCTGTTTTTT. The chain recombines TRBV30 with TRBJ2-2; D call uncertain. CDR3 length: 11 amino acids. V lost 0 bases and J 7 bases, leaving 3 bases between the germline ends. Germline CDR1 GTSNPN, CDR2 SVGIG (reference sequence). Full variable domain (missing parts from reference TRBV30 and TRBJ2-2): SQTIHQWPATLVQPVGSPLSLECTVEGTSNPNLYWYRQAAGRGLQLLFYSVGIGQISSEVPQNLSASRPQDRQFILSSKKLLLSDSGFYLCAWSVRGELFFGEGSRLTVL.

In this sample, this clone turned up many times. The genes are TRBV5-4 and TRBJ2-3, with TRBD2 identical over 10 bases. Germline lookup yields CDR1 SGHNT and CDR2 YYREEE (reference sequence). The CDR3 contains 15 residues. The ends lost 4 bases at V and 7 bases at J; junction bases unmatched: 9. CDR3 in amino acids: CASSNPGLALYTQYF. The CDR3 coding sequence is TGTGCCAGCAGCAACCCGGGACTAGCGTTGTATACGCAGTATTTT.

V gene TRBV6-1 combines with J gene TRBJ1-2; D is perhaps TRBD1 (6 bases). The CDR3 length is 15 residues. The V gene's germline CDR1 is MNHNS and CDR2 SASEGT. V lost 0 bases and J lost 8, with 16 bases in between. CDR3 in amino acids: CASSEAGGQTAGYTF. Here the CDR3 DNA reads TGTGCCAGCAGTGAAGCTGGGGGGCAGACCGCGGGCTACACCTTC.

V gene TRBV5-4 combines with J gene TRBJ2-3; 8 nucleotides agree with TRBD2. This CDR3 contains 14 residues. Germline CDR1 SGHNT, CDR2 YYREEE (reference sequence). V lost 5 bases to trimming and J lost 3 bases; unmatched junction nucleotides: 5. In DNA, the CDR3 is TGTGCCAGCAGTCAAGCGGGAGCGACAGATACGCAGTATTTT. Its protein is CASSQAGATDTQYF.

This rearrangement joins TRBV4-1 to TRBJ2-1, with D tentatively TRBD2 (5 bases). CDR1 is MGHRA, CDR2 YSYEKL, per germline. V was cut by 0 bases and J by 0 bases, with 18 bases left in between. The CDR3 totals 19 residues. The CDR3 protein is CASSQDRGVGESSYNEQFF. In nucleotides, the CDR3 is TGCGCCAGCAGCCAAGATCGGGGAGTGGGCGAGAGCTCCTACAATGAGCAGTTCTTC.

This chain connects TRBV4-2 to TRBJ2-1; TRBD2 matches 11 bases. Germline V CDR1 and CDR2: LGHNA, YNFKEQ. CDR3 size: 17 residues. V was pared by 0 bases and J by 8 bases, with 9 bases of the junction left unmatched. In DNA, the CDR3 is TGTGCCAGCAGCCAAGATCTTTCACTAGCGGGAGACGATGAGCAGTTCTTC. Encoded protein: CASSQDLSLAGDDEQFF.

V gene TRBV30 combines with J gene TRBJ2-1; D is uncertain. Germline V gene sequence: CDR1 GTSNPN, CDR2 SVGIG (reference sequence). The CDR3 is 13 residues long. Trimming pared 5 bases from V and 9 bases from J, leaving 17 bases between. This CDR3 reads CAWADLRTPEQFF. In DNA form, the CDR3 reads TGTGCCTGGGCGGACCTAAGAACACCTGAGCAGTTCTTC.